Each of the 19 T cell receptor beta chains below was sequenced from the same sample in a study of T cell repertoires in cytomegalovirus infection. Their target antigens are unknown. One entry per CDR3 protein results from TCRdb running MiXCR on the reads. The profile shows 60,000 to 75,000 distinct CDR3 sequences, about 26% of them singletons. This specimen consisted of CD8+ T cells from cultured PBMCs, obtained from culture after CMV antigen stimulation. Every receptor here comes from a human donor in good health (CMV status not recorded). Some clones in this sample may be carry-over from other donors' samples.

J is TRBJ2-7 and V is TRBV20-1, with 7 bases identical to TRBD1. Germline CDR1 reads DFQATT; CDR2 reads SNEGSKA (reference sequence). Losses at the gene ends were 5 bases for V and 5 bases for J; bases not matched to a gene: 6. CDR3 length equals 12 residues. The CDR3 reads CSALDRDHEQYF. The CDR3 nucleotides read TGCAGTGCTCTTGACAGGGACCACGAGCAGTACTTC.

This clonotype was counted a few times. The rearrangement uses TRBV30 and TRBJ2-3; 10 bases match TRBD2. The CDR3 runs 13 residues. CDR1 GTSNPN and CDR2 SVGIG come from the germline V gene (reference sequence). Trimming cost V 7 bases and J 6 bases; bases outside gene matches: 7. The CDR3 region has the DNA TGTGCCTCAAGCGGGGGGGCCTTTGATACGCAGTATTTT. Its protein is CASSGGAFDTQYF.

The chain links TRBV6-5 to TRBJ1-1; no clear D gene. This CDR3 region has 14 residues. The V gene lost 2 bases and the J gene lost 1 base, with 8 bases spanning the gap. Germline V lookup: CDR1 MNHEY, CDR2 SVGAGI. CDR3 bases: TGTGCCAGCAGTTACGGTGGAGGGAACACTGAAGCTTTCTTT. Translating it yields CASSYGGGNTEAFF.

The chain employs TRBV20-1 and TRBJ2-1; D perhaps matches TRBD1 (5 bases). Germline V gene data show CDR1 as DFQATT and CDR2 as SNEGSKA (reference sequence). The CDR3 sequence is 15 residues long. The germline V and J ends were trimmed by 3 bases and 0 bases, with 12 bases remaining between them. CDR3 sequence: CSASLGAPSYNEQFF. The CDR3 DNA is TGCAGTGCTAGCTTAGGGGCCCCCTCCTACAATGAGCAGTTCTTC.

The CDR3 sequence: CASSQDGQGSTDTQYF. CDR3 in DNA: TGCGCCAGCAGCCAAGATGGGCAGGGTAGCACAGATACGCAGTATTTT. The chain uses TRBV4-3 and TRBJ2-3, with D possibly matching TRBD1 (5 bases). This CDR3 is built from 16 residues. Germline V gives CDR1 LGHNA, CDR2 YSLEER. V was clipped by 0 bases and J by 0 bases, with 10 bases between them.

The chain couples TRBV5-1 to TRBJ2-1; D might be TRBD2 (5 bases). V gave up 3 bases and J gave up 7 bases, with 11 bases separating them. CDR3 length: 13 amino acids. Germline lookup yields CDR1 SGHRS and CDR2 YFSETQ. CDR3 in amino acids: CASSSGRGNEQFF. CDR3 coding DNA: TGCGCCAGCAGCTCGGGTCGCGGGAATGAGCAGTTCTTC.

The chain carries TRBV7-8 and TRBJ2-2, with TRBD1 matching 9 bases. The CDR3 length is 17 residues. The J segment lost 6 bases and the V segment lost 4 bases, leaving 12 bases of the junction unmatched. Germline V gives CDR1 SGHVS, CDR2 FQNEAQ. CDR3 loop: CASSSLSQGASSGELFF. The CDR3 DNA is TGTGCCAGCAGCTCCCTATCACAGGGGGCGAGCTCCGGGGAGCTGTTTTTT.

The CDR3 spells CSARDLGQFSYNEQFF. The CDR3 bases are TGCAGTGCTAGAGATCTTGGGCAGTTCTCCTACAATGAGCAGTTCTTC. The chain couples TRBV20-1 to TRBJ2-1; no definite D call. Per germline, CDR1 DFQATT and CDR2 SNEGSKA (reference sequence). The CDR3 extends over 16 amino acids. V lost 0 bases and J 0 bases, leaving 12 bases between the germline ends.

The chain uses TRBV4-1 and TRBJ2-1; D is uncertain. The CDR3 contains 14 residues. Trimming removed 5 bases at V and 4 bases at J, with 12 bases between. Germline assignment: CDR1 MGHRA and CDR2 YSYEKL. DNA for the CDR3: TGCGCCAGCAGCGCCCGCCCGGGTTACAATGAGCAGTTCTTC. Protein sequence: CASSARPGYNEQFF.

This chain joins TRBV7-8 and TRBJ2-3; no reliable D call. Germline V gene lookup returns CDR1 SGHVS and CDR2 FQNEAQ. V was pared by 1 base and J by 2 bases, with 7 bases between. The CDR3 is 14 amino acids. The CDR3 region has the DNA TGTGCCAGCAGCTTAGGGGGAAACACAGATACGCAGTATTTT. It codes for CASSLGGNTDTQYF.

The V call is TRBV7-9, the J call TRBJ1-2; tentative D call: TRBD1 (6 bases). The V gene lost 2 bases and the J gene lost 5 bases, with 15 bases spanning the gap. The germline CDR1 and CDR2 sequences are SEHNR and FQNEAQ (reference sequence). The CDR3 totals 15 residues. In DNA form, the CDR3 reads TGTGCCAGCAGCTTACAGGGGCCCCTTATTTATGGCTACACCTTC. This gives the protein CASSLQGPLIYGYTF. Full variable domain (outside the CDR3, taken from reference TRBV7-9 and TRBJ1-2): DTGVSQNPRHKITKRGQNVTFRCDPISEHNRLYWYRQTLGQGPEFLTYFQNEAQLEKSRLLSDRFSAERPKGSFSTLEIQRTEQGDSAMYLCASSLQGPLIYGYTFGSGTRLTVV.

V gene TRBV12-3 or TRBV12-4 combines with J gene TRBJ2-4; 8 positions agree with TRBD1. V shed 5 bases, J shed 1 base, and the junction held 7 bases outside the gene matches. The CDR3 is 16 residues long. The CDR3: CASSETGARAKNIQYF. CDR3 DNA sequence: TGTGCCAGCAGTGAGACAGGGGCGCGGGCCAAAAACATTCAGTACTTC.

This clonotype was found many times. The V and J genes are TRBV7-9 and TRBJ2-3; tentatively, D is TRBD1 or TRBD2 (6 bases each). V was clipped by 0 bases and J by 0 bases, with 13 bases between them. Germline V gives CDR1 SEHNR, CDR2 FQNEAQ (reference sequence). The CDR3 runs 17 residues. The CDR3 sequence is CASSLADRGPSTDTQYF. The CDR3 region has the DNA TGTGCCAGCAGCTTAGCGGATCGGGGGCCCAGCACAGATACGCAGTATTTT. The complete variable domain, with remaining parts taken from reference TRBV7-9 and TRBJ2-3, reads DTGVSQNPRHKITKRGQNVTFRCDPISEHNRLYWYRQTLGQGPEFLTYFQNEAQLEKSRLLSDRFSAERPKGSFSTLEIQRTEQGDSAMYLCASSLADRGPSTDTQYFGPGTRLTVL.

The table lists this clonotype with a few counts. V and J are TRBV7-6 and TRBJ2-5; 8 bases are shared with TRBD2. CDR3 size: 16 residues. The V and J ends lost 2 bases and 4 bases, in that order; junction bases with no gene match: 9. CDR1 SGHVS and CDR2 FNYEAQ come from the germline V gene. CDR3 loop: CASSLRAGDRLETQYF. CDR3 DNA sequence: TGTGCCAGCAGCTTACGAGCGGGGGATAGGTTAGAGACCCAGTACTTC.

The CDR3 DNA sequence: TGTGCCAGCAGCCTCCGACAGGGGGTGAATCAGCCCCAGCATTTT. Amino acids: CASSLRQGVNQPQHF. The chain carries TRBV7-2 and TRBJ1-5; 9 bases align to TRBD1. V was pared by 5 bases and J by 4 bases, with 6 bases of the junction left unmatched. The CDR3 length is 15 residues. Looked up from germline, CDR1 is SGHTA and CDR2 is FQGNSA.

The chain joins TRBV5-6 to TRBJ1-1, with TRBD1 matching over 7 bases. The V gene's germline CDR1 is SGHDT and CDR2 YYEEEE. This CDR3 spans 16 amino acids. J gave up 0 bases and V 4 bases, and 9 bases lay outside the gene matches. The CDR3 DNA is TGTGCCAGCAGCAAAACGTACAGGGGCCTGAACACTGAAGCTTTCTTT. Protein sequence: CASSKTYRGLNTEAFF. Full variable domain (missing parts from reference TRBV5-6 and TRBJ1-1): DAGVTQSPTHLIKTRGQQVTLRCSPKSGHDTVSWYQQALGQGPQFIFQYYEEEERQRGNFPDRFSGHQFPNYSSELNVNALLLGDSALYLCASSKTYRGLNTEAFFGQGTRLTVV.

The J gene is TRBJ2-1, the V gene TRBV28, with TRBD2 identical over 11 bases. V shed 6 bases, J shed 0 bases, and the junction held 4 bases outside the gene matches. From germline, CDR1 is MDHEN and CDR2 SYDVKM. The CDR3 is 16 residues long. The CDR3 loop reads CASSRSGGVSYNEQFF. The CDR3 DNA sequence: TGTGCCAGCAGCCGTAGCGGGGGGGTCTCCTACAATGAGCAGTTCTTC.

This chain uses TRBV2 with TRBJ2-4, with D possibly being TRBD2 (7 bases). Germline CDR1 is SNHLY and CDR2 is FYNNEI. V shed 1 base and J shed 3 bases, with 13 bases lying between them. This CDR3 has 16 residues. In nucleotides, the CDR3 is TGTGCCAGCAGTGAAGGGGGGGGGGCGGTCAAAAACATTCAGTACTTC. Amino acids: CASSEGGGAVKNIQYF.

The chain links TRBV7-2 to TRBJ2-1, with a possible D match to TRBD1 (6 bases). This CDR3 has 13 amino acids. V was shortened by 1 base and J by 9 bases, with 10 bases between the two germline ends. Germline values: CDR1 SGHTA, CDR2 FQGNSA. CDR3 DNA: TGTGCCAGCAGCTTAGGGACAGTGGGTGAGCAGTTCTTC. Residues: CASSLGTVGEQFF.